These 17 T cell receptor beta chains came from one sample sequenced in a study of vaccination and CD4 T cells after COVID-19. These TCRs' antigens remain unknown. With the Oncomine TCR Beta short-read assay, DNA from cultured CD4+ T cells was sequenced. MiXCR, run by TCRdb on the PCR reads, gives a single entry per CDR3 protein. In the table there are some 23,000 distinct CDR3 sequences, 28% of which are singletons. Documented time point: late sampling 161 to 241 days after vaccination in a few convalescent patients. The treatment denotes: approximately 10-day PBMC culture with coronavirus spike peptide pools or control peptides (ViraFEST assay). The sequenced sample was CD4+ T cells from blood, cultured in vitro, obtained about 7 months after SARS-CoV-2 vaccination. Receptors were obtained from a human donor who had recovered from COVID-19.

In DNA, the CDR3 is TGTGCCAGCAGCTTAGAGAGCATTTTCCAATCAGATACGCAGTATTTT. This gives the protein CASSLESIFQSDTQYF. The gene calls are TRBV7-8 and TRBJ2-3; D ambiguous. CDR3 size: 16 residues. V was clipped by 1 base and J by 4 bases, with 15 bases between them. Per germline, CDR1 SGHVS and CDR2 FQNEAQ.

This clonotype occurred a few times. This chain joins TRBV20-1 and TRBJ1-5; TRBD1 matches 8 bases. The CDR3 extends over 15 amino acids. Germline V gene sequence: CDR1 DFQATT, CDR2 SNEGSKA (reference sequence). V dropped 4 bases and J dropped 6; count of bases not matched to a gene: 11. CDR3 DNA: TGCAGTGCTACCCCGGGACAGGAGGTGGGTCAGCCCCAGCATTTT. Protein sequence: CSATPGQEVGQPQHF.

The J gene is TRBJ1-6, the V gene TRBV4-3; possible D gene TRBD1, 6 bases. The germline gives CDR1 LGHNA, CDR2 YSLEER. Trimming shortened V by 3 bases and J by 9 bases, and 15 bases separated the two germline ends. The CDR3 spans 15 residues. The CDR3 region is CASSHGRVGGSPLHF. The CDR3, as DNA: TGCGCCAGCAGCCATGGCAGGGTAGGGGGTTCACCCCTCCACTTT.

The J gene is TRBJ2-7, the V gene TRBV7-3; D is ambiguous. Trimming removed 2 bases from V and 4 bases from J, with 12 bases in between. CDR3 length: 14 residues. Germline V gives CDR1 SGHTA, CDR2 FQGTGA. The CDR3 is CASSLQAFGYEQYF. The CDR3, as DNA: TGTGCCAGCAGCTTACAGGCTTTCGGGTACGAGCAGTACTTC.

By proportion, this clonotype is medium-sized (0.01 to 0.1%). J is TRBJ2-3 and V is TRBV24-1; D is ambiguous. The CDR3 is 16 amino acids. The ends were cut back, 4 bases at V and 0 bases at J, with 13 bases in the middle. Germline V gene data show CDR1 as KGHDR and CDR2 as SFDVKD. The CDR3 DNA reads TGTGCCACCAGTGACGTTGACACAGCTAGCACAGATACGCAGTATTTT. Amino acid sequence: CATSDVDTASTDTQYF.

This clonotype was recorded a few times. The chain recombines TRBV7-9 with TRBJ2-3; D gene uncertain. Trimming took off 4 bases at V and 4 bases at J, with 12 bases between the two ends. The CDR3 is 14 residues long. Germline V lookup: CDR1 SEHNR, CDR2 FQNEAQ (reference sequence). CDR3 DNA sequence: TGTGCCAGCAGCTCTCCCCGGTCGGCAGATACGCAGTATTTT. It is translated as CASSSPRSADTQYF. The full variable domain, its missing parts supplied by reference TRBV7-9 and TRBJ2-3, is DTGVSQNPRHKITKRGQNVTFRCDPISEHNRLYWYRQTLGQGPEFLTYFQNEAQLEKSRLLSDRFSAERPKGSFSTLEIQRTEQGDSAMYLCASSSPRSADTQYFGPGTRLTVL.

This clonotype showed up many times. The chain links TRBV27 to TRBJ2-5; 8 nucleotides align to TRBD1. Germline loops: CDR1 MNHEY, CDR2 SMNVEV (reference sequence). The J segment lost 9 bases and the V segment lost 0 bases, leaving 3 bases of the junction unmatched. This CDR3 contains 13 residues. The CDR3 coding sequence is TGTGCCAGCAGTTTATCCAGGGGGCGAGCCCAGTACTTC. It translates to CASSLSRGRAQYF.

There are a few counts of this clonotype. The chain uses TRBV27 and TRBJ2-6; D gene ambiguous. Trimming stripped 4 bases from V and 1 base from J, with 8 bases between. Germline CDR1 MNHEY, CDR2 SMNVEV (reference sequence). The CDR3 is 15 residues long. As DNA, the CDR3 is TGTGCCAGCAGTTCCCTCTATTCTGGGGCCAACGTCCTGACTTTC. Its translation is CASSSLYSGANVLTF. Complete variable domain (other parts from reference TRBV27 and TRBJ2-6): EAQVTQNPRYLITVTGKKLTVTCSQNMNHEYMSWYRQDPGLGLRQIYYSMNVEVTDKGDVPEGYKVSRKEKRNFPLILESPSPNQTSLYFCASSSLYSGANVLTFGAGSRLTVL.

This clonotype has only a few counts. This chain connects TRBV28 to TRBJ2-7, with TRBD2 matching over 12 bases. V shed 3 bases and J 10 bases; nucleotides not matched to a gene: 10. The germline CDR1 and CDR2 sequences are MDHEN and SYDVKM. CDR3 length: 15 residues. DNA of the CDR3: TGTGCCAGCAGTTTTGTTGGGACTAGCGGGTTACGACAGTACTTC. Encoded protein: CASSFVGTSGLRQYF.

This clonotype turned up a few times. The genes are TRBV24-1 and TRBJ2-5; D may be TRBD1 (6 bases). CDR1 is KGHDR, CDR2 SFDVKD, per germline. Deletions cut 4 bases from V and 3 bases from J, with 14 bases between. The CDR3 covers 15 residues. The CDR3 spells CATSDRRWTEETQYF. CDR3 nucleotide sequence: TGTGCCACCAGTGACCGCAGATGGACAGAAGAGACCCAGTACTTC.

This clonotype came up a few times. V usage is TRBV28 and J usage is TRBJ2-5; tentative D call: TRBD2 (5 bases). The CDR3 contains 14 residues. The V end lost 4 bases, the J end lost 4 bases, and 13 bases lay between the germline ends. Germline CDR1 and CDR2: MDHEN and SYDVKM. In nucleotides, the CDR3 is TGTGCCAGCAGTTCGTCGGCCGGGATAGAGACCCAGTACTTC. This sequence encodes CASSSSAGIETQYF.

This clonotype was seen a handful of times. The chain joins TRBV6-2 or TRBV6-3 to TRBJ1-5; the D is unclear. This CDR3 has 13 amino acids. Germline CDR1 and CDR2: MNHEY and SVGEGT. The V and J ends lost 9 bases and 0 bases respectively, with 9 bases between them. The CDR3 here is CASGKGSNQPQHF. CDR3 nucleotides: TGTGCCAGTGGGAAGGGTAGCAATCAGCCCCAGCATTTT.

Worth noting for this clonotype: This clone may be a read error of a much larger clone one base away. The V call is TRBV19, the J call TRBJ1-2, with D possibly matching TRBD1 (6 bases). Germline CDR1 and CDR2: LNHDA and SQIVND (reference sequence). The V and J ends lost 6 bases and 5 bases respectively, with 13 bases between them. CDR3 length equals 13 residues. CDR3 sequence: CASRPAGEYGYTF. The DNA for the CDR3 is TGTGCCAGTAGACCGGCAGGGGAATATGGCTACACCTTC.

The chain couples TRBV28 to TRBJ1-5; D is ambiguous. This CDR3 spans 12 amino acids. V lost 6 bases and J lost 5, with 8 bases in between. CDR1 and CDR2 (germline): MDHEN, SYDVKM. This chain's CDR3 is CASSLWDQPQHF. The DNA of the CDR3 is TGTGCCAGCAGCCTGTGGGATCAGCCCCAGCATTTT.

The V call is TRBV6-1, the J call TRBJ2-5; perhaps D is TRBD1 or TRBD2 (5 bases each). In germline, CDR1 is MNHNS, CDR2 SASEGT. The CDR3 runs to 15 residues. V lost 3 bases and J lost 2, with 13 bases in between. The CDR3 DNA reads TGTGCCAGCAGTGAGCCAGGGTCGGGGCAAGAGACCCAGTACTTC. It translates to CASSEPGSGQETQYF.

This rearrangement joins TRBV7-2 to TRBJ2-2; D is undetermined. Trimming shortened V by 5 bases and J by 0 bases, and 7 bases separated the two germline ends. This CDR3 is built from 14 residues. The germline V gene has CDR1 SGHTA and CDR2 FQGNSA. The CDR3 loop reads CASSDGPNTGELFF. CDR3 nucleotide sequence: TGTGCCAGCAGCGACGGACCGAACACCGGGGAGCTGTTTTTT.

The V gene is TRBV4-2, the J gene TRBJ2-7, with TRBD2 identical over 9 bases. V lost 4 bases to trimming and J lost 4 bases; unmatched junction nucleotides: 8. Germline V CDR1 and CDR2: LGHNA, YNFKEQ. The CDR3 sequence is 15 residues long. The CDR3 region is CASSLEASGIYEQYF. DNA of the CDR3: TGTGCCAGCAGCCTCGAGGCTAGCGGGATTTACGAGCAGTACTTC.